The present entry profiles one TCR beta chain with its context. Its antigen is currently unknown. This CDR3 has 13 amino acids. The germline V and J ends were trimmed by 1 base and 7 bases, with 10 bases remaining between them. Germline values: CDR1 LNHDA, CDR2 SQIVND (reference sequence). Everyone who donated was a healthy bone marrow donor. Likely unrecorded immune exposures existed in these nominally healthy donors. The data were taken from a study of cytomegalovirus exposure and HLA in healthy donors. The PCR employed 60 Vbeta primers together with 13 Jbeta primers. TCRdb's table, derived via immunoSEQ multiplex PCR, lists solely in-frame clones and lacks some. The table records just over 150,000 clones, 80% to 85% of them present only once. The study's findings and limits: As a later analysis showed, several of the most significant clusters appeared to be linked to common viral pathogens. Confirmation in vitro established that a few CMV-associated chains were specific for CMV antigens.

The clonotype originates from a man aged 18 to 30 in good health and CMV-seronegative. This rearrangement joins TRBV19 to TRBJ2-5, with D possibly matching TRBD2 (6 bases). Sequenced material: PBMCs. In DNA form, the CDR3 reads TGTGCCAGTAGTATAGGGAGGGATGGGACCCAGTACTTC. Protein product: CASSIGRDGTQYF.